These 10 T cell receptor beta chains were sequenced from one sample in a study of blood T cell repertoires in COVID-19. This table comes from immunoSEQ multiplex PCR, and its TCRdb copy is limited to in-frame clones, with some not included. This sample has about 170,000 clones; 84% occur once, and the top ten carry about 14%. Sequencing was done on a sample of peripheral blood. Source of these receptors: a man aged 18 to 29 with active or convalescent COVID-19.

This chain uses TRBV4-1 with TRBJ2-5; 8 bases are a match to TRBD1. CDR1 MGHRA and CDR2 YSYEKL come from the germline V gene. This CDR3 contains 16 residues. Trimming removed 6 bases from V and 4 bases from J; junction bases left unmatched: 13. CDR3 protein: CASSLSGGSGRETQYF. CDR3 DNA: TGCGCCAGCAGTCTTTCAGGGGGCTCGGGACGAGAGACCCAGTACTTC.

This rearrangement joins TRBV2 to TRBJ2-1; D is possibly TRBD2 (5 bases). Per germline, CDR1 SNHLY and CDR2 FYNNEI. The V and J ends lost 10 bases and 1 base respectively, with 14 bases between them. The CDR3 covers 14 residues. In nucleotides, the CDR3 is TGTGCCATTGTTGAGGACTCTTCCTACAATGAGCAGTTCTTC. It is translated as CAIVEDSSYNEQFF.

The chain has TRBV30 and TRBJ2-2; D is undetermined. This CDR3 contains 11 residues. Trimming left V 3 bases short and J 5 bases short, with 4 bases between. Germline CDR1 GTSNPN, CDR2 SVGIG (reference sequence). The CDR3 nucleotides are TGTGCCTGGAGGGCTACCGGGGAGCTGTTTTTT. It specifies CAWRATGELFF.

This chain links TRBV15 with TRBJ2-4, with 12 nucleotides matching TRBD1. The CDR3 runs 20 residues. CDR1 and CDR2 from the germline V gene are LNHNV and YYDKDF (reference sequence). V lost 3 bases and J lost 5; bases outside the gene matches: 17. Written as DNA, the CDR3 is TGTGCCACCAGCAGTATAACGGGACAGGGGGCGCAAGGTGTCGAAAACATTCAGTACTTC. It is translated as CATSSITGQGAQGVENIQYF.

DNA of the CDR3: TGTGCCAGCAGCTTTCGCGCGTCTAGCGGGGGGGCCGTCTACGAGCAGTACTTC. Encoded protein: CASSFRASSGGAVYEQYF. The chain is built from TRBV11-2 and TRBJ2-7; 12 positions match TRBD2. The CDR3 extends over 18 amino acids. CDR1 SGHAT and CDR2 FQNNGV come from the germline V gene. The J segment lost 3 bases and the V segment lost 3 bases, leaving 12 bases of the junction unmatched.

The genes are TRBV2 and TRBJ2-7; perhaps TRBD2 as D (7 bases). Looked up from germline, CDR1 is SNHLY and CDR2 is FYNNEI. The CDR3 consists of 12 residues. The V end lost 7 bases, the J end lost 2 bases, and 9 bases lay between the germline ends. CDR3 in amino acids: CASMGGPYEQYF. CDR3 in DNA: TGTGCCAGCATGGGGGGGCCCTACGAGCAGTACTTC. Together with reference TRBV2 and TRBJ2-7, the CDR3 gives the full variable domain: EPEVTQTPSHQVTQMGQEVILRCVPISNHLYFYWYRQILGQKVEFLVSFYNNEISEKSEIFDDQFSVERPDGSNFTLKIRSTKLEDSAMYFCASMGGPYEQYFGPGTRLTVT.

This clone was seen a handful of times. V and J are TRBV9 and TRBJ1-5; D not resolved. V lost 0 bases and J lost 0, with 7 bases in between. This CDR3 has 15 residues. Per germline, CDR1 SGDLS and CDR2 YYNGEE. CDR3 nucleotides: TGTGCCAGCAGCGTAGGCCCTAATAGCAATCAGCCCCAGCATTTT. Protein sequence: CASSVGPNSNQPQHF.

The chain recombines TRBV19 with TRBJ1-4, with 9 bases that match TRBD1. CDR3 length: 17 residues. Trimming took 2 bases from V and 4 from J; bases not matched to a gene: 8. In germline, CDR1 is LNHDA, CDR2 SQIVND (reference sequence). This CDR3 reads CASSIFLRTGVNEKLFF. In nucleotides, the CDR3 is TGTGCCAGTAGTATATTTCTTCGGACAGGGGTTAATGAAAAACTGTTTTTT.

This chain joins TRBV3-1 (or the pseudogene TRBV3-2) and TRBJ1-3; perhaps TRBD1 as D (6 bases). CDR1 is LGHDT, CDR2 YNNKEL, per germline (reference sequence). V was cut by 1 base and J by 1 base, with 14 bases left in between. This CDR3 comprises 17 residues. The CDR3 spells CASSQGRDITSGNTIYF. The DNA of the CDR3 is TGTGCCAGCAGCCAAGGTCGGGACATCACGTCTGGAAACACCATATATTTT.

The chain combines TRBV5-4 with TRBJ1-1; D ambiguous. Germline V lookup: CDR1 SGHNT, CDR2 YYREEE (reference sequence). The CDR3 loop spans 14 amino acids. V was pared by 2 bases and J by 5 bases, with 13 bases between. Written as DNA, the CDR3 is TGTGCCAGCAGCTTTGGGAGGGCATGGACTGAAGCTTTCTTT. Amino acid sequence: CASSFGRAWTEAFF.